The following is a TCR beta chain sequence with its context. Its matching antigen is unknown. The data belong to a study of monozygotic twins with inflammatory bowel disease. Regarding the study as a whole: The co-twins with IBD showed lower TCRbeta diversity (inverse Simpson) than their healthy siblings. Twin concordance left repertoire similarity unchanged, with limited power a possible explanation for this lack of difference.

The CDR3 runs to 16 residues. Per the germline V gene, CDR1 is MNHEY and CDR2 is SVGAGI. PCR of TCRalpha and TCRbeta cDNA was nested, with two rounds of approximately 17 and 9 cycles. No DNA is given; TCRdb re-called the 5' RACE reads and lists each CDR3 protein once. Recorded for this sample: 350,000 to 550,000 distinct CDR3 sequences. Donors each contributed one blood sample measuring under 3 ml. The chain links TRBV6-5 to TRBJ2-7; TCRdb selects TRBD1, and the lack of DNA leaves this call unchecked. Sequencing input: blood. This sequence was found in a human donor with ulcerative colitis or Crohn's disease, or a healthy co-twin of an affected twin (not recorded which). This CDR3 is CASSSYRTGGAFEQYF.